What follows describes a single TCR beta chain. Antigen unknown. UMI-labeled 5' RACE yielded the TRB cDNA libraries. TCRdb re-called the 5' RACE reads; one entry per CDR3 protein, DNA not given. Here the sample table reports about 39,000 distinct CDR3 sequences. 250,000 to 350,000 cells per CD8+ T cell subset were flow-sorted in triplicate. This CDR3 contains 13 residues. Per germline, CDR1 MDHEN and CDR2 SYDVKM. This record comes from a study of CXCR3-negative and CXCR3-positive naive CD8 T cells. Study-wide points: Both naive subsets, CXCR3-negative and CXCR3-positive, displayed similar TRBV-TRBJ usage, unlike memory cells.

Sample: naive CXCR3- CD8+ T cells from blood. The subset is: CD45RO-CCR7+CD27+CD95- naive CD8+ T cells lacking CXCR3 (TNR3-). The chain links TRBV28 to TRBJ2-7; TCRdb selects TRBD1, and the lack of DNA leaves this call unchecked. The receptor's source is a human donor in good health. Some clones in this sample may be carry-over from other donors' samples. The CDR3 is CASRHRETYEQYF.